This T cell receptor beta chain comes out of a study of blood T cell repertoires in COVID-19. Across the whole study: Material from acute and convalescent COVID-19 was sourced from the United States, Italy and Spain.

The table came from immunoSEQ multiplex PCR; TCRdb's copy has only in-frame clones and leaves some out. This sample carries about 72,000 clones, approximately 87% of them seen once, and the ten largest clones take 18%. Trimming pared 3 bases from V and 0 bases from J, leaving 8 bases between. This CDR3 comprises 14 residues. The germline V gene encodes CDR1 SGHNT and CDR2 YYREEE (reference sequence). The chain uses TRBV5-4 and TRBJ2-3, with D possibly TRBD1 on 6 matching bases. The TCR sequence derives from a woman over 75 with acute or convalescent COVID-19. The sequenced material came from peripheral blood. CDR3 loop: CASSWGPSTDTQYF. The DNA of the CDR3 is TGTGCCAGCAGCTGGGGGCCTAGCACAGATACGCAGTATTTT.